This passage covers 3 T cell receptor beta chains from one sample sequenced in a study of blood T cell repertoires in COVID-19. Produced via immunoSEQ multiplex PCR; TCRdb's table is partial and in-frame only. The repertoire includes roughly 670,000 clones, approximately 90% of them detected once, and about 0.24% sits in the top ten. Sequenced material: peripheral blood. These receptors were obtained from a woman aged 18 to 35 with acute or convalescent COVID-19.

The genes are TRBV19 and TRBJ2-1; TRBD2 matches at 10 bases. From germline, CDR1 is LNHDA and CDR2 SQIVND (reference sequence). V lost 6 bases and J lost 0; bases outside the gene matches: 5. This CDR3 is built from 16 residues. CDR3 in DNA: TGTGCCAGTAGCCATAGCGGGGGGAGCTCCTACAATGAGCAGTTCTTC. It is translated as CASSHSGGSSYNEQFF.

Worth noting for this clone: This sample also contains other DNA sequences that code for the same CDR3. V gene TRBV5-1 combines with J gene TRBJ2-3; tentative D call: TRBD1 (5 bases). CDR3 length: 12 residues. CDR1 SGHRS and CDR2 YFSETQ come from the germline V gene. The V end lost 5 bases, the J end lost 6 bases, and 10 bases lay between the germline ends. CDR3 amino acids: CASSTPGDTQYF. The CDR3 DNA reads TGCGCCAGCAGTACACCAGGGGATACGCAGTATTTT.

This chain links TRBV24-1 with TRBJ2-3; maybe TRBD2 (6 bases). The germline V and J ends were trimmed by 4 bases and 10 bases, with 17 bases remaining between them. CDR1 KGHDR and CDR2 SFDVKD come from the germline V gene. The CDR3 has 14 amino acids. CDR3 residues: CATSDRWDFRAQYF. The CDR3, as DNA: TGTGCCACCAGTGACCGCTGGGACTTCAGGGCGCAGTATTTT.